Below are 23 T cell receptor beta chains sequenced from a single sample in a study of post-analysis software for immune sequencing data. The antigens for these receptors are not known. Study-level findings and limits: The five TRBV segments detected at higher frequency in patients than in controls included TRBV5-6, TRBV5-1 and TRBV20-1.

Unique molecular identifiers featured in each of the TCR beta cDNA libraries. TCRdb re-derived calls from the PCR reads in MiXCR, one entry per CDR3 protein. The data show hundreds of thousands of distinct CDR3 sequences, under 55% seen once. Sequencing was carried out using blood. The receptors originated from a girl between 5 and 17 years old with multiple sclerosis.

The rearrangement uses TRBV20-1 and TRBJ1-5; D unresolved. Germline loops: CDR1 DFQATT, CDR2 SNEGSKA (reference sequence). Trimming took 3 bases from V and 0 from J, leaving 18 bases between them. The CDR3 length is 17 residues. For the CDR3, the DNA is TGCAGTGCTAGTACCAGTAGAGTAGAGTCTAGCAATCAGCCCCAGCATTTT. Protein product: CSASTSRVESSNQPQHF.

In this sample, this clonotype turned up a few times. The V and J genes are TRBV7-9 and TRBJ2-1; 14 bases line up with TRBD2. Germline CDR1 is SEHNR and CDR2 is FQNEAQ (reference sequence). V shed 4 bases and J 6 bases; nucleotides not matched to a gene: 8. CDR3 length: 17 residues. The CDR3 DNA sequence: TGTGCCAGCAGCTGTAGACTAGCGGGAGGGAAGTGCAATGAGCAGTTCTTC. Translated: CASSCRLAGGKCNEQFF.

This clonotype was seen a handful of times. The rearrangement uses TRBV29-1 and TRBJ2-7; 12 bases line up with TRBD2. Per germline, CDR1 SQVTM and CDR2 ANQGSEA. This CDR3 spans 17 amino acids. V was pared by 4 bases and J by 2 bases, with 12 bases of the junction left unmatched. CDR3 DNA: TGCAGCGTTGTGTCTGGGACTAGCGGGCTTTCGACCTACGAGCAGTACTTC. Translation gives CSVVSGTSGLSTYEQYF.

The J gene is TRBJ2-5, the V gene TRBV7-2; D is ambiguous. V shed 3 bases and J shed 7 bases, with 15 bases lying between them. Germline V lookup: CDR1 SGHTA, CDR2 FQGNSA. The CDR3 spans 14 residues. CDR3 sequence: CASSLLESIRTQYF. The CDR3 nucleotides read TGTGCCAGCAGCTTGCTTGAGTCGATTCGGACCCAGTACTTC.

A note on this clonotype: The junction shows a germline mismatch at one end, possibly a read error. The gene calls are TRBV6-5 and TRBJ1-4; D uncertain. This CDR3 contains 15 residues. Germline lookup yields CDR1 MNHEY and CDR2 SVGAGI. CDR3 coding DNA: TGTGCCAGCAGTTGGGCCTTTGCAACTAATGAAAAACGGTTTTTT. Amino acid sequence: CASSWAFATNEKRFF.

The V gene is TRBV30, the J gene TRBJ2-1, with D unclear. Germline CDR1 GTSNPN, CDR2 SVGIG (reference sequence). The length of the CDR3 is 11 residues. Trimming removed 1 base at V and 3 bases at J, with 1 base between. CDR3 sequence (DNA): TGTGCCTGGAGTGGCTACAATGAGCAGTTCTTC. This gives the protein CAWSGYNEQFF.

This clonotype has a handful of counts. V and J are TRBV7-2 and TRBJ2-3; unclear D gene. The CDR3 is 14 amino acids. In germline, CDR1 is SGHTA, CDR2 FQGNSA. V lost 6 bases and J 0 bases, leaving 10 bases between the germline ends. CDR3 residues: CASRPTLSTDTQYF. As DNA, the CDR3 is TGTGCCAGCAGACCAACTCTAAGCACAGATACGCAGTATTTT.

The V gene is TRBV20-1, the J gene TRBJ1-4; D not resolved. The CDR3 sequence is 15 residues long. Per germline, CDR1 DFQATT and CDR2 SNEGSKA (reference sequence). V gave up 4 bases and J gave up 0 bases, with 12 bases separating them. Here the CDR3 reads CSATPGSATNEKLFF. As DNA, the CDR3 is TGCAGTGCTACCCCTGGGTCGGCAACTAATGAAAAACTGTTTTTT.

This clonotype showed up just a few times. V usage is TRBV4-1 and J usage is TRBJ1-6; D unresolved. Trimming left V 0 bases short and J 7 bases short, with 7 bases between. The CDR3 loop spans 14 amino acids. Germline V gene sequence: CDR1 MGHRA, CDR2 YSYEKL. The CDR3 nucleotides are TGCGCCAGCAGCCAAGAGGGTGGCAATTCACCCCTCCACTTT. Amino acids: CASSQEGGNSPLHF.

The gene calls are TRBV20-1 and TRBJ2-1; 7 nucleotides agree with TRBD2. The germline CDR1 and CDR2 sequences are DFQATT and SNEGSKA (reference sequence). The CDR3 sequence is 15 residues long. Trimming removed 2 bases from V and 6 bases from J; junction bases left unmatched: 10. In DNA form, the CDR3 reads TGCAGTGCTAGACGACTAGCAGTGGGGGGCAATGAGCAGTTCTTC. Translated: CSARRLAVGGNEQFF.

This clonotype was counted at least ten times. CDR3 in amino acids: CASSVGGSGANVLTF. In nucleotides, the CDR3 is TGTGCCAGCAGCGTCGGGGGATCTGGGGCCAACGTCCTGACTTTC. The chain recombines TRBV9 with TRBJ2-6, with D perhaps TRBD2 (6 bases). Trimming removed 2 bases at V and 1 base at J, with 7 bases between. The CDR3 is 15 residues long. Germline V lookup: CDR1 SGDLS, CDR2 YYNGEE.

As DNA, the CDR3 is TGTGCATCCGCACTGGGGCAGGGGCCCACTGAAGCTTTCTTT. It encodes CASALGQGPTEAFF. The genes are TRBV5-5 and TRBJ1-1, with D possibly matching TRBD1 (6 bases). The CDR3 is 14 amino acids. The V gene's germline CDR1 is SGHKS and CDR2 YYEKEE (reference sequence).

This clonotype was seen a handful of times. The rearrangement uses TRBV4-1 and TRBJ2-3, with D possibly matching TRBD2 (5 bases). Germline loops: CDR1 MGHRA, CDR2 YSYEKL. This CDR3 comprises 14 residues. The V and J ends lost 0 bases and 2 bases respectively, with 6 bases between them. As DNA, the CDR3 is TGCGCCAGCAGCCAAGAGCTAGCCACAGATACGCAGTATTTT. This sequence encodes CASSQELATDTQYF.

The chain links TRBV7-8 to TRBJ1-5; TRBD1 aligns across 8 bases. The CDR3 covers 16 residues. The V gene end was trimmed by 2 bases and the J gene end by 3 bases; junction bases not matched to a gene: 6. Germline V CDR1 and CDR2: SGHVS, FQNEAQ. CDR3 protein: CASSLRWTGINQPQHF. The CDR3 nucleotides are TGTGCCAGCAGCTTACGATGGACAGGGATCAATCAGCCCCAGCATTTT.

This clonotype was picked up a small number of times. This sequence joins TRBV28 and TRBJ2-7; D is perhaps TRBD2 (5 bases). V dropped 2 bases and J dropped 10 bases, with 12 bases sitting between them. Looked up from germline, CDR1 is MDHEN and CDR2 is SYDVKM. This CDR3 is 12 amino acids long. The CDR3, as DNA: TGTGCCAGCAGTTTAGGGGAGTTTTTCCAGTACTTC. Translating gives CASSLGEFFQYF.

In this sample, this clonotype turned up once. The genes are TRBV9 and TRBJ2-1; TRBD2 matches at 12 bases. The V segment lost 0 bases and the J segment 7 bases; nucleotides outside the gene matches: 8. The CDR3 totals 17 residues. The germline gives CDR1 SGDLS, CDR2 YYNGEE. CDR3 residues: CASSVVTSGRMVNEQFF. CDR3 nucleotide sequence: TGTGCCAGCAGCGTAGTAACTAGCGGGAGGATGGTAAATGAGCAGTTCTTC.

This chain uses TRBV7-9 with TRBJ2-1; D gene unclear. CDR1 SEHNR and CDR2 FQNEAQ come from the germline V gene (reference sequence). CDR3 length equals 11 residues. Trimming removed 5 bases from V and 11 bases from J, with 10 bases in between. CDR3 in DNA: TGTGCCAGCAGCGCCGGCCTCCAGCAGTTCTTC. This codes for CASSAGLQQFF. The full variable domain, rest sourced from reference TRBV7-9 and TRBJ2-1, is DTGVSQNPRHKITKRGQNVTFRCDPISEHNRLYWYRQTLGQGPEFLTYFQNEAQLEKSRLLSDRFSAERPKGSFSTLEIQRTEQGDSAMYLCASSAGLQQFFGPGTRLTVL.

The chain joins TRBV5-1 to TRBJ2-5; 7 bases map to TRBD1. The V and J ends lost 0 bases and 9 bases, in that order; junction bases with no gene match: 8. The CDR3 runs 14 residues. CDR1 and CDR2 (germline): SGHRS, YFSETQ. CDR3 sequence reads: CASSLANRGSPQYF. The CDR3, as DNA: TGCGCCAGCAGCTTGGCGAACAGGGGTTCACCCCAGTACTTC. Full variable domain (remainder filled in from reference TRBV5-1 and TRBJ2-5): KAGVTQTPRYLIKTRGQQVTLSCSPISGHRSVSWYQQTPGQGLQFLFEYFSETQRNKGNFPGRFSGRQFSNSRSEMNVSTLELGDSALYLCASSLANRGSPQYFGPGTRLLVL.

The chain carries TRBV7-3 and TRBJ2-1, with 8 nucleotides matching TRBD1. The length of the CDR3 is 15 residues. Germline V lookup: CDR1 SGHTA, CDR2 FQGTGA. The junction had 3 bases not matched to a gene; V was cut back by 3 bases and J by 2 bases. The chain's CDR3 is CASSFGQGTYNEQFF. CDR3 nucleotides: TGTGCCAGCAGCTTCGGACAGGGTACCTACAATGAGCAGTTCTTC.

The rearrangement links TRBV20-1 to TRBJ1-6; D ambiguous. V lost 0 bases, J lost 6 bases, and 6 bases lay in between. The CDR3 covers 13 residues. CDR1 DFQATT and CDR2 SNEGSKA come from the germline V gene (reference sequence). The CDR3 sequence: CSAREQRNSPLHF. CDR3 nucleotide sequence: TGCAGTGCTAGAGAACAGCGTAATTCACCCCTCCACTTT.

The chain employs TRBV6-5 and TRBJ2-7, with 12 bases lining up with TRBD2. Germline V CDR1 and CDR2: MNHEY, SVGAGI. The V segment lost 2 bases and the J segment 4 bases; nucleotides outside the gene matches: 3. CDR3 length: 15 residues. CDR3 residues: CASSYRTSGAYEQYF. In nucleotides, the CDR3 is TGTGCCAGCAGTTACCGGACTAGCGGGGCATACGAGCAGTACTTC.

This clonotype was detected a few times. V is TRBV7-2 and J is TRBJ1-2; D is unresolved. The V end was cut by 0 bases, the J end by 8 bases, with 13 bases between. This CDR3 has 14 residues. Per germline, CDR1 SGHTA and CDR2 FQGNSA. The CDR3 nucleotides read TGTGCCAGCAGCTTAGCCGGAGCGGGCTGGGGCTACACCTTC. It codes for CASSLAGAGWGYTF.

The rearrangement uses TRBV7-2 and TRBJ1-5; weak D call: TRBD1 (6 bases). The CDR3 loop spans 15 amino acids. V lost 1 base to trimming and J lost 9 bases, with 16 bases between them. CDR1 is SGHTA and CDR2 is FQGNSA in the germline V gene. For the CDR3, the DNA is TGTGCCAGCAGCTTAGGTCGACAGGTGGTATGGCCCCAGCATTTT. This encodes CASSLGRQVVWPQHF. Drawing the rest from reference TRBV7-2 and TRBJ1-5, the complete variable domain is GAGVSQSPSNKVTEKGKDVELRCDPISGHTALYWYRQSLGQGLEFLIYFQGNSAPDKSGLPSDRFSAERTGGSVSTLTIQRTQQEDSAVYLCASSLGRQVVWPQHFGDGTRLSIL.